The present T cell receptor beta chain was sequenced within a study of human T cells and chemical hapten exposure. Study-wide findings and caveats: Controls had significantly fewer large CDR3 similarity clusters than were formed by expanded TCRs.

As to this clonotype: Its cognate antigen is unknown.

Under the authors' procedure: The number of TCRs in each sample had a median of about 95,000 and spanned about 20,000 to 690,600. MiXCR was run by TCRdb on the RACE reads, yielding one entry per CDR3 protein. The V and J calls follow TCRdb's processing rather than the paper's. The sample lists about 350,000 distinct CDR3 sequences, around 5% seen once, with under 9.5% in the top ten. This sample's time point: pre-sensitization, week 0. As to treatment: therapeutic diphenylcyclopropenone sensitization with weekly scalp DPC. Germline V gene data show CDR1 as MNHEY and CDR2 as SMNVEV (reference sequence). Trimming removed 4 bases at V and 0 bases at J, with 12 bases between. This CDR3 is built from 15 residues.

The V gene is TRBV27, the J gene TRBJ1-2, with D uncertain. The material was whole blood, obtained in connection with sensitization to the hapten diphenylcyclopropenone (DPC). The clonotype comes from a woman aged 18-30 years with alopecia areata. Some clones in this sample may be carry-over from other donors' samples. Here the CDR3 DNA reads TGTGCCAGCAGTTCGACGGGCGGGACTAACTATGGCTACACCTTC. Translation: CASSSTGGTNYGYTF.